A single sample is the source of the 18 T cell receptor beta chains below, sequenced in a study of blood T cell repertoires in COVID-19. Sequenced by immunoSEQ multiplex PCR; TCRdb stores in-frame clones only, minus some. The sample holds 200,000 to 300,000 clones, nearly 90% seen once. Sequencing was performed on peripheral blood. Receptor source: a man between 18 and 35 years old with active or convalescent COVID-19.

The rearrangement links TRBV9 to TRBJ2-5; TRBD2 agrees at 9 bases. The germline gives CDR1 SGDLS, CDR2 YYNGEE. The CDR3 has 17 amino acids. V shed 0 bases and J 4 bases; nucleotides not matched to a gene: 10. The CDR3 sequence: CASSVGGSGGRGETQYF. The DNA of the CDR3 is TGTGCCAGCAGCGTAGGAGGTAGCGGGGGCCGGGGAGAGACCCAGTACTTC.

V is TRBV9 and J is TRBJ2-5; D is possibly TRBD2 (6 bases). V dropped 4 bases and J dropped 5 bases, with 21 bases sitting between them. CDR3 length: 16 residues. Germline CDR1 SGDLS, CDR2 YYNGEE. CDR3 in amino acids: CASSSGNNLGGETQYF. The CDR3 bases are TGTGCCAGCAGCTCAGGGAACAACTTAGGAGGGGAGACCCAGTACTTC.

The chain links TRBV24-1 to TRBJ1-2; perhaps TRBD1 as D (5 bases). V lost 2 bases and J 4 bases, leaving 10 bases between the germline ends. This CDR3 is built from 14 residues. Germline V lookup: CDR1 KGHDR, CDR2 SFDVKD. The CDR3: CATSDSGRAYGYTF. CDR3 DNA sequence: TGTGCCACCAGTGATTCGGGCAGGGCCTATGGCTACACCTTC.

This clone was counted a single time. The rearrangement uses TRBV29-1 and TRBJ2-1; 9 bases are a match to TRBD1. The CDR3 runs 15 residues. After removal of 7 bases from V and 0 bases from J, the junction contained 7 bases not matched to a gene. Germline CDR1 reads SQVTM; CDR2 reads ANQGSEA. As DNA, the CDR3 is TGCAGCGCTTTACCGACAGGGGGCTCCTACAATGAGCAGTTCTTC. Its translation is CSALPTGGSYNEQFF.

This rearrangement joins TRBV5-1 to TRBJ1-5; D unresolved. The CDR3 runs to 13 residues. V gave up 4 bases and J gave up 11 bases, with 16 bases separating them. Germline V gene data show CDR1 as SGHRS and CDR2 as YFSETQ. CDR3 sequence (DNA): TGCGCCAGCAGCCCGGAGGGTTCCGGGGCCCAGCATTTT. As protein: CASSPEGSGAQHF.

This chain joins TRBV11-2 and TRBJ2-3; 12 bases are shared with TRBD2. Germline CDR1 SGHAT, CDR2 FQNNGV. The V gene end was trimmed by 0 bases and the J gene end by 0 bases; junction bases not matched to a gene: 4. This CDR3 has 18 amino acids. The CDR3: CASSLDGLAGISTDTQYF. The CDR3 DNA sequence: TGTGCCAGCAGCTTAGACGGACTAGCGGGGATTAGCACAGATACGCAGTATTTT.

V is TRBV18 and J is TRBJ2-5; no definite D call. The CDR3 totals 14 residues. V lost 6 bases, J lost 5 bases, and 16 bases lay in between. CDR1 KGHSH and CDR2 LQKENI come from the germline V gene. The CDR3 bases are TGTGCCAGCTCTACAACCTCCTCTTCGGAGACCCAGTACTTC. It is translated as CASSTTSSSETQYF.

The V call is TRBV19, the J call TRBJ2-7; D perhaps matches TRBD1 (5 bases). The ends were cut back, 3 bases at V and 3 bases at J, with 15 bases in the middle. Germline-derived CDR1 and CDR2 are LNHDA and SQIVND (reference sequence). This CDR3 has 15 residues. CDR3 nucleotides: TGTGCCAGTAGTATCGTAGGGGCCTTGGGCTACGAGCAGTACTTC. This translates into CASSIVGALGYEQYF.

The V and J genes are TRBV15 and TRBJ1-4; 7 bases line up with TRBD1. CDR3 length: 14 residues. CDR1 and CDR2 (germline): LNHNV, YYDKDF (reference sequence). J gave up 7 bases and V 4 bases, and 6 bases lay outside the gene matches. CDR3 DNA sequence: TGTGCCACCAGCACGAGGACAGGAGGTGAAAAACTGTTTTTT. Protein sequence: CATSTRTGGEKLFF.

The gene calls are TRBV9 and TRBJ1-5; maybe TRBD1 (5 bases). Trimming removed 5 bases at V and 1 base at J, with 13 bases between. Germline loops: CDR1 SGDLS, CDR2 YYNGEE. The CDR3 is 15 residues long. The CDR3 region is CASSTDGGSNQPQHF. In DNA, the CDR3 is TGTGCCAGCAGTACGGACGGGGGGAGCAATCAGCCCCAGCATTTT. Full variable domain (outside the CDR3, taken from reference TRBV9 and TRBJ1-5): DSGVTQTPKHLITATGQRVTLRCSPRSGDLSVYWYQQSLDQGLQFLIQYYNGEERAKGNILERFSAQQFPDLHSELNLSSLELGDSALYFCASSTDGGSNQPQHFGDGTRLSIL.

The chain has TRBV19 and TRBJ1-6; D is unresolved. With 5 bases removed from V and 9 bases from J, the gap between germline ends came to 11 bases. Germline values: CDR1 LNHDA, CDR2 SQIVND (reference sequence). This CDR3 is 13 amino acids long. The CDR3, as DNA: TGTGCCAGTAGTGAGAAACGGGGTTCACCCCTCCACTTT. Protein sequence: CASSEKRGSPLHF.

The V gene is TRBV7-9, the J gene TRBJ1-1; D not certain. V lost 3 bases, J lost 7 bases, and 12 bases lay in between. CDR3 size: 13 residues. Germline V CDR1 and CDR2: SEHNR, FQNEAQ (reference sequence). Written as DNA, the CDR3 is TGTGCCAGCAGCTTGACTAGGGCCCATGAAGCTTTCTTT. It is translated as CASSLTRAHEAFF.

The chain is built from TRBV6-1 and TRBJ2-1, with 8 nucleotides matching TRBD2. The CDR3 length is 15 residues. Germline loops: CDR1 MNHNS, CDR2 SASEGT. Trimming cost V 2 bases and J 7 bases; bases outside gene matches: 7. DNA for the CDR3: TGTGCCAGCAGTGAACAGCGGGAGTATCGGAATGAGCAGTTCTTC. This encodes CASSEQREYRNEQFF.

The chain employs TRBV27 and TRBJ2-5; 9 bases are shared with TRBD2. The ends lost 1 base at V and 2 bases at J; junction bases unmatched: 8. Looked up from germline, CDR1 is MNHEY and CDR2 is SMNVEV (reference sequence). The CDR3 totals 17 residues. The DNA of the CDR3 is TGTGCCAGCAGTTTATTAGGTAGCGGGAGTGTGCAAGAGACCCAGTACTTC. This translates into CASSLLGSGSVQETQYF.

The V and J genes are TRBV12-3 or TRBV12-4 and TRBJ2-1, with D unclear. The CDR3 has 13 amino acids. V lost 1 base, J lost 9 bases, and 10 bases lay in between. The chain's CDR3 is CASSLGVPGEQFF. The CDR3 DNA reads as TGTGCCAGCAGTTTAGGCGTGCCGGGTGAGCAGTTCTTC.

The V gene is TRBV28, the J gene TRBJ2-5, with 7 bases identical to TRBD1. Germline V CDR1 and CDR2: MDHEN, SYDVKM. After removal of 5 bases from V and 1 base from J, the junction contained 4 bases not matched to a gene. The CDR3 contains 14 residues. The chain's CDR3 is CASSMDRFQETQYF. The CDR3 DNA sequence: TGTGCCAGCAGTATGGACAGGTTCCAAGAGACCCAGTACTTC.

The rearrangement uses TRBV3-1 (or the pseudogene TRBV3-2) and TRBJ1-2; unclear D gene. Per the germline V gene, CDR1 is LGHDT and CDR2 is YNNKEL (reference sequence). Deletions cut 8 bases from V and 2 bases from J, with 12 bases between. The CDR3 consists of 13 residues. CDR3 sequence: CASAPWRNYGYTF. The CDR3 DNA reads TGTGCCAGCGCCCCGTGGAGGAACTATGGCTACACCTTC.

The V and J genes are TRBV6-2 or TRBV6-3 and TRBJ2-5, with D possibly TRBD2 on 6 matching bases. The CDR3 covers 17 residues. Germline loops: CDR1 MNHEY, CDR2 SVGEGT. The V gene lost 5 bases and the J gene lost 0 bases, with 19 bases spanning the gap. In DNA, the CDR3 is TGTGCCAGCAGTCTTTATACTCCAGGGACTTACCAAGAGACCCAGTACTTC. Its protein is CASSLYTPGTYQETQYF.